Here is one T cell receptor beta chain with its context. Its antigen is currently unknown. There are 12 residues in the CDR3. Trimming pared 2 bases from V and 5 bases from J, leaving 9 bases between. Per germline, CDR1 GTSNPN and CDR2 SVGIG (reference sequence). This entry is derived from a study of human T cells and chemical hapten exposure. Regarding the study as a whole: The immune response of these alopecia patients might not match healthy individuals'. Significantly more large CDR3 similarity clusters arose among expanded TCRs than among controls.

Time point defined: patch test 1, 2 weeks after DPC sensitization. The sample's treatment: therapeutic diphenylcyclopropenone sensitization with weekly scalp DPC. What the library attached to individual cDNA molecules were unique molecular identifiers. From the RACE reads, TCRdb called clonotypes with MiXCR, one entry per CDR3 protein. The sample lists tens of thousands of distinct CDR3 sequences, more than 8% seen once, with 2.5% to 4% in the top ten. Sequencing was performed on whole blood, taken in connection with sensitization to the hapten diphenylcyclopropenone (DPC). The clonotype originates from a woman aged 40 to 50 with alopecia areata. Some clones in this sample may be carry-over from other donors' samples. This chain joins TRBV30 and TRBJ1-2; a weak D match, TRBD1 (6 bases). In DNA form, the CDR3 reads TGTGCCTGGAGTCCGGACAGTTATGGCTACACCTTC. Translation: CAWSPDSYGYTF.